This entry lists 20 T cell receptor beta chains sequenced from one sample in a study of blood T cell repertoires in COVID-19. Profiling relied on immunoSEQ multiplex PCR, and the TCRdb table lists in-frame clones only, not all of them. The sample consists of 60,000 to 70,000 clones, roughly 80% of them appearing once. The material sequenced was peripheral blood. All receptors come from a woman between 55 and 75 years old with acute or convalescent COVID-19.

The chain has TRBV30 and TRBJ1-5; the D is unclear. Trimming took off 1 base at V and 7 bases at J, with 11 bases between the two ends. The CDR3 runs to 13 residues. Germline CDR1 reads GTSNPN; CDR2 reads SVGIG (reference sequence). Here the CDR3 reads CAWSAGSGQPQHF. The CDR3 DNA reads as TGTGCCTGGAGTGCCGGCTCAGGACAGCCCCAGCATTTT.

V usage is TRBV2 and J usage is TRBJ1-1; D is perhaps TRBD1 (5 bases). CDR3 length: 15 residues. Between the trimmed V and J ends, which lost 5 bases and 5 bases, there was a span of 18 bases. Germline CDR1 is SNHLY and CDR2 is FYNNEI. In nucleotides, the CDR3 is TGTGCCAGCAGTCAGAGGGGTCGGGGGGGGACTGAAGCTTTCTTT. It yields the protein CASSQRGRGGTEAFF.

The V gene is TRBV4-2, the J gene TRBJ2-1, with TRBD2 matching 12 bases. The germline V gene has CDR1 LGHNA and CDR2 YNFKEQ. The V and J ends lost 0 bases and 9 bases, in that order; junction bases with no gene match: 6. CDR3 length: 16 amino acids. CDR3 nucleotides: TGTGCCAGCAGCCAAGAATCTAGCGGGGGGGCTGGTGAGCAGTTCTTC. Amino acids: CASSQESSGGAGEQFF.

J is TRBJ2-7 and V is TRBV12-3 or TRBV12-4, with D possibly being TRBD1 (6 bases). Trimming removed 10 bases at V and 6 bases at J, with 10 bases between. The CDR3 has 10 residues. For the CDR3, the DNA is TGTGCCACTGGGGGCGGCGAGCAGTACTTC. Amino acids: CATGGGEQYF.

The V call is TRBV19, the J call TRBJ1-1, with no clear D. V lost 8 bases, J lost 3 bases, and 7 bases lay in between. Germline CDR1 reads LNHDA; CDR2 reads SQIVND (reference sequence). This CDR3 has 11 residues. The CDR3 sequence: CASAIYTEAFF. For the CDR3, the DNA is TGTGCCAGTGCTATATACACTGAAGCTTTCTTT. The full variable domain, its missing parts supplied by reference TRBV19 and TRBJ1-1, is DGGITQSPKYLFRKEGQNVTLSCEQNLNHDAMYWYRQDPGQGLRLIYYSQIVNDFQKGDIAEGYSVSREKKESFPLTVTSAQKNPTAFYLCASAIYTEAFFGQGTRLTVV.

The rearrangement links TRBV5-1 to TRBJ1-1; TRBD1 matches 7 bases. This CDR3 comprises 15 residues. Germline assignment: CDR1 SGHRS and CDR2 YFSETQ. J was trimmed by 10 bases and V by 3 bases; bases with no gene match: 15. Written as DNA, the CDR3 is TGCGCCAGCAGCTCAGGACAGGCGGGCCTGGGGGTAGCTTTCTTT. This translates into CASSSGQAGLGVAFF.

The V call is TRBV9, the J call TRBJ2-3; TRBD2 agrees at 7 bases. The germline V gene encodes CDR1 SGDLS and CDR2 YYNGEE. V shed 0 bases, J shed 5 bases, and the junction held 3 bases outside the gene matches. The CDR3 is 14 residues long. CDR3 in DNA: TGTGCCAGCAGCGTAGGTGCGGGAGTAGATACGCAGTATTTT. As protein: CASSVGAGVDTQYF. The full variable domain, with the rest looked up from reference TRBV9 and TRBJ2-3, is DSGVTQTPKHLITATGQRVTLRCSPRSGDLSVYWYQQSLDQGLQFLIQYYNGEERAKGNILERFSAQQFPDLHSELNLSSLELGDSALYFCASSVGAGVDTQYFGPGTRLTVL.

The chain is built from TRBV5-4 and TRBJ1-1; D is ambiguous. V lost 4 bases, J lost 4 bases, and 14 bases lay in between. The CDR3 extends over 14 amino acids. Germline assignment: CDR1 SGHNT and CDR2 YYREEE (reference sequence). CDR3 DNA: TGTGCCAGCAGCCCCGTTGGCCGAAGCACTGAAGCTTTCTTT. Its protein is CASSPVGRSTEAFF.

V and J are TRBV9 and TRBJ2-4, with D possibly matching TRBD2 (5 bases). V was cut by 0 bases and J by 8 bases, with 15 bases left in between. This CDR3 is 15 amino acids long. CDR1 is SGDLS, CDR2 YYNGEE, per germline. The CDR3 region is CASSVEMRTGDIQYF. The CDR3, as DNA: TGTGCCAGCAGCGTAGAAATGAGGACTGGGGACATTCAGTACTTC. The complete variable domain, with remaining parts taken from reference TRBV9 and TRBJ2-4, reads DSGVTQTPKHLITATGQRVTLRCSPRSGDLSVYWYQQSLDQGLQFLIQYYNGEERAKGNILERFSAQQFPDLHSELNLSSLELGDSALYFCASSVEMRTGDIQYFGAGTRLSVL.

The chain links TRBV11-2 to TRBJ2-1; 10 nucleotides agree with TRBD1. The CDR3 runs 16 residues. The germline V gene encodes CDR1 SGHAT and CDR2 FQNNGV. The trim removed 4 bases at V and 4 bases at J, leaving 7 bases unmatched. The CDR3 region is CASSSRTGGLYNEQFF. CDR3 coding DNA: TGTGCCAGCAGCTCACGGACAGGGGGGTTGTACAATGAGCAGTTCTTC.

The chain carries TRBV24-1 and TRBJ2-1, with TRBD2 matching 13 bases. V lost 5 bases to trimming and J lost 8 bases; unmatched junction nucleotides: 8. This CDR3 contains 16 residues. Germline V gives CDR1 KGHDR, CDR2 SFDVKD. CDR3 sequence: CATSASLAGGHHEQFF. Written as DNA, the CDR3 is TGTGCCACCAGTGCATCACTAGCGGGGGGGCACCATGAGCAGTTCTTC.

A word on this clone: The same CDR3 also results from other DNA sequences found in this sample. V is TRBV6-5 and J is TRBJ2-7; the match to TRBD1 covers 7 bases. V dropped 0 bases and J dropped 8; count of bases not matched to a gene: 13. This CDR3 has 16 residues. Germline V gene sequence: CDR1 MNHEY, CDR2 SVGAGI. The CDR3 DNA is TGTGCCAGCAGTTACTCAATCCCCAGGACAGGTGAAAAGCAGTACTTC. Amino acids: CASSYSIPRTGEKQYF.

This clone was seen a single time. The chain employs TRBV9 and TRBJ1-2; 9 nucleotides line up with TRBD1. Trimming at V came to 0 bases and at J to 5 bases, leaving 8 bases not matched to a gene. The length of the CDR3 is 16 residues. Per the germline V gene, CDR1 is SGDLS and CDR2 is YYNGEE. The CDR3 DNA reads as TGTGCCAGCAGCGTAGAAACTGGACAGGGGCTTTATGGCTACACCTTC. This gives the protein CASSVETGQGLYGYTF.

V and J are TRBV2 and TRBJ2-3; D is perhaps TRBD1 (5 bases). This CDR3 is built from 15 residues. Deletions cut 4 bases from V and 1 base from J, with 12 bases between. CDR1 is SNHLY, CDR2 FYNNEI, per germline. The CDR3 spells CASSVGLGGTDTQYF. The CDR3 DNA follows: TGTGCCAGCAGTGTTGGGCTAGGGGGCACAGATACGCAGTATTTT.

The chain carries TRBV6-5 and TRBJ1-5, with 7 nucleotides matching TRBD1. After removal of 7 bases from V and 2 bases from J, the junction contained 8 bases not matched to a gene. The CDR3 extends over 15 amino acids. Germline CDR1 and CDR2: MNHEY and SVGAGI. CDR3 sequence (DNA): TGTGCCAGCATTAGCCAGGGGGGCGGCAATCAGCCCCAGCATTTT. Translating gives CASISQGGGNQPQHF.

The V gene is TRBV5-1, the J gene TRBJ2-1; possibly TRBD2 for D (6 bases). Germline assignment: CDR1 SGHRS and CDR2 YFSETQ. The CDR3 length is 15 residues. Trimming cost V 0 bases and J 5 bases, with 12 bases left between them. CDR3 sequence: CASSLDSGPNNEQFF. In DNA form, the CDR3 reads TGCGCCAGCAGCTTGGACAGCGGGCCTAACAATGAGCAGTTCTTC.

J is TRBJ1-6 and V is TRBV5-1; 7 bases line up with TRBD1. Germline V gene data show CDR1 as SGHRS and CDR2 as YFSETQ. V was pared by 0 bases and J by 11 bases, with 5 bases of the junction left unmatched. This CDR3 has 14 amino acids. CDR3 sequence (DNA): TGCGCCAGCAGCTTGGACAGGGGTAAGGCACCCCTCCACTTT. This sequence encodes CASSLDRGKAPLHF.

V gene TRBV4-1 combines with J gene TRBJ2-2; D is perhaps TRBD1 (5 bases). This CDR3 contains 14 residues. Germline loops: CDR1 MGHRA, CDR2 YSYEKL. V gave up 5 bases and J gave up 3 bases, with 10 bases separating them. CDR3 in DNA: TGCGCCAGCAGCTTTCAGGGATACACCGGGGAGCTGTTTTTT. Translated: CASSFQGYTGELFF.

The chain carries TRBV24-1 and TRBJ2-7; TRBD1 agrees at 10 bases. The trim removed 0 bases at V and 6 bases at J, leaving 4 bases unmatched. The CDR3 covers 15 residues. Per germline, CDR1 KGHDR and CDR2 SFDVKD. In nucleotides, the CDR3 is TGTGCCACCAGTGATTTGCGGACAGGGGGTTCCGAGCAGTACTTC. Translating gives CATSDLRTGGSEQYF.

The rearrangement uses TRBV19 and TRBJ2-2; 9 nucleotides line up with TRBD1. J lost 4 bases, V lost 10 bases, and 4 bases had no gene match. CDR1 LNHDA and CDR2 SQIVND come from the germline V gene (reference sequence). The CDR3 loop spans 13 amino acids. The chain's CDR3 is CATGTGLTGELFF. The CDR3 nucleotides read TGTGCCACCGGGACAGGGCTCACCGGGGAGCTGTTTTTT.